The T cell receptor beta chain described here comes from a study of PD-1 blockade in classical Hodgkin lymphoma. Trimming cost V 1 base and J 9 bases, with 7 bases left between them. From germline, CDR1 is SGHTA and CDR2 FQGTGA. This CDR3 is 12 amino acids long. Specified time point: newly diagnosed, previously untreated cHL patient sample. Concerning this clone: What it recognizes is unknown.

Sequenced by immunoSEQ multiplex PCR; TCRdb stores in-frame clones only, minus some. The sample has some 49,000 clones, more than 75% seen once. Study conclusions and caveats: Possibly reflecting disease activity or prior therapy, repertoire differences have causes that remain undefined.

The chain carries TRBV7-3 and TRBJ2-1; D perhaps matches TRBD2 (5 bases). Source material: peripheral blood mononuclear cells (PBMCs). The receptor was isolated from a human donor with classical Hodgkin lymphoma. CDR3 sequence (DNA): TGTGCCAGCAGCTTAAAAGAGGGTGAGCAGTTCTTC. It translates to CASSLKEGEQFF.